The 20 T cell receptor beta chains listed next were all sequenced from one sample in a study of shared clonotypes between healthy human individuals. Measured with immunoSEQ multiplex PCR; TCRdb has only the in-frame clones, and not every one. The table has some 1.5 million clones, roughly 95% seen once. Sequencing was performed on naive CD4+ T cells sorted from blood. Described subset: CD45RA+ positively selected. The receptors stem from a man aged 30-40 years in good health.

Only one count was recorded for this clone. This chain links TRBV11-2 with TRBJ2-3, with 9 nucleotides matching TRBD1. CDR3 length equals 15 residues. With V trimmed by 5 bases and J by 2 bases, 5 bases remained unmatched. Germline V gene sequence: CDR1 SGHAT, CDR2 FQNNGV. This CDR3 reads CASSRGDRVTDTQYF. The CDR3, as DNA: TGTGCCAGCAGCAGAGGGGACAGGGTCACAGATACGCAGTATTTT. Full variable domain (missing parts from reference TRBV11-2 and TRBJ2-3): EAGVAQSPRYKIIEKRQSVAFWCNPISGHATLYWYQQILGQGPKLLIQFQNNGVVDDSQLPKDRFSAERLKGVDSTLKIQPAKLEDSAVYLCASSRGDRVTDTQYFGPGTRLTVL.

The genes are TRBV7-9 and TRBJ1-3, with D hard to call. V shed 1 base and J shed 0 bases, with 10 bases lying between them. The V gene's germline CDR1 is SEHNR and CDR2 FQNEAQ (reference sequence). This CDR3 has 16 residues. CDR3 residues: CASSLVWQHSGNTIYF. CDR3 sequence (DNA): TGTGCCAGCAGCTTAGTTTGGCAACACTCTGGAAACACCATATATTTT.

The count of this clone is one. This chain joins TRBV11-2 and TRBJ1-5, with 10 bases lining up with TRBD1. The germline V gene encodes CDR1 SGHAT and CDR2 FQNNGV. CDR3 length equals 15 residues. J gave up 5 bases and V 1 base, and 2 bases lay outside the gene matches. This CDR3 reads CASSLGTGGDQPQHF. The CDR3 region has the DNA TGTGCCAGCAGCTTAGGGACAGGGGGGGATCAGCCCCAGCATTTT.

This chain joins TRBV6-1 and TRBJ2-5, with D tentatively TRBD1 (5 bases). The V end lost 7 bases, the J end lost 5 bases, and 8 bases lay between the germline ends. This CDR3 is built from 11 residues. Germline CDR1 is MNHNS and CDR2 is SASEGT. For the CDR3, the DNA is TGTGCCAGCACCAGGGTGGAGACCCAGTACTTC. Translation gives CASTRVETQYF.

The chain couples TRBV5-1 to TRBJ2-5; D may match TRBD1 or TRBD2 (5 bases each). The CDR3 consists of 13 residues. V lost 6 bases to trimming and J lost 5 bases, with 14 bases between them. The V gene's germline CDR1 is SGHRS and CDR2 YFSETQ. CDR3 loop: CASTSHGGETQYF. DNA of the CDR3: TGCGCCAGCACCTCCCATGGGGGTGAGACCCAGTACTTC.

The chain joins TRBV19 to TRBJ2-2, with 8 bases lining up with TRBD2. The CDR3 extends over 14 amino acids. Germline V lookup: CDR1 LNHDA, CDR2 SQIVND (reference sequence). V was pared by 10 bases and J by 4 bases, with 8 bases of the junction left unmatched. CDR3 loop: CATPSGSFTGELFF. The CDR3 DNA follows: TGTGCCACCCCGAGCGGGAGTTTCACCGGGGAGCTGTTTTTT.

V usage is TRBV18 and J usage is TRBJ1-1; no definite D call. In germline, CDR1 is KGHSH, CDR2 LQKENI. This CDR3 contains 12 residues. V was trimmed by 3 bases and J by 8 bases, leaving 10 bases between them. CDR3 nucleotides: TGTGCCAGCTCACCGCGGGCGGCAGAAGCTTTCTTT. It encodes CASSPRAAEAFF. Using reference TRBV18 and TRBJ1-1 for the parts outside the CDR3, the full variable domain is NAGVMQNPRHLVRRRGQEARLRCSPMKGHSHVYWYRQLPEEGLKFMVYLQKENIIDESGMPKERFSAEFPKEGPSILRIQQVVRGDSAAYFCASSPRAAEAFFGQGTRLTVV.

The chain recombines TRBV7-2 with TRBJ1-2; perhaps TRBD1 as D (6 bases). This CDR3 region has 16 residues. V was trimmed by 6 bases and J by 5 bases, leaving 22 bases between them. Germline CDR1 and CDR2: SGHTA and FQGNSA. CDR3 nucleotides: TGTGCCAGCAGTCTGCAAGGACAGTGGGATTCGTATGGCTACACCTTC. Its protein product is CASSLQGQWDSYGYTF.

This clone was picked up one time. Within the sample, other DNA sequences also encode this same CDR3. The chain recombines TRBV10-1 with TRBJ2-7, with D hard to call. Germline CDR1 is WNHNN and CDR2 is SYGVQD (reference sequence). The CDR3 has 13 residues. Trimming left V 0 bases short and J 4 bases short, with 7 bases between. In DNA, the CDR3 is TGCGCCAGCAGTGAGTCGGGCAGATACGAGCAGTACTTC. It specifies CASSESGRYEQYF.

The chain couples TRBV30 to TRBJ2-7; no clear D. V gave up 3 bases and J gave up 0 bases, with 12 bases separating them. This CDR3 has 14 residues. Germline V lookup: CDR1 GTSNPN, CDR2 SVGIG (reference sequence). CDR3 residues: CAWSVRRASYEQYF. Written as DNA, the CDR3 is TGTGCCTGGAGCGTCAGGCGAGCCTCCTACGAGCAGTACTTC.

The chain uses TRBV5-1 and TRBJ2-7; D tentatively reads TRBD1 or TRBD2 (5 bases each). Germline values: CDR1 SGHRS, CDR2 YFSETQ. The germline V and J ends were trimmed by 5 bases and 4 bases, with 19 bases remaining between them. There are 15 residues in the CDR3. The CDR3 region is CASSMGTVGYYEQYF. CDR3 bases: TGCGCCAGCAGTATGGGGACGGTGGGTTATTACGAGCAGTACTTC. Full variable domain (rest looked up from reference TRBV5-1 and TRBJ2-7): KAGVTQTPRYLIKTRGQQVTLSCSPISGHRSVSWYQQTPGQGLQFLFEYFSETQRNKGNFPGRFSGRQFSNSRSEMNVSTLELGDSALYLCASSMGTVGYYEQYFGPGTRLTVT.

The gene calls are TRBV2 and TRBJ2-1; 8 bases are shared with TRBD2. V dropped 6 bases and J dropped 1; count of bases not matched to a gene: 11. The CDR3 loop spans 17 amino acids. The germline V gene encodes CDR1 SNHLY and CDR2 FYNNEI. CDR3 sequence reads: CASRYFAGGSSYNEQFF. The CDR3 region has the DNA TGTGCCAGCAGATATTTCGCGGGAGGATCGTCCTACAATGAGCAGTTCTTC.

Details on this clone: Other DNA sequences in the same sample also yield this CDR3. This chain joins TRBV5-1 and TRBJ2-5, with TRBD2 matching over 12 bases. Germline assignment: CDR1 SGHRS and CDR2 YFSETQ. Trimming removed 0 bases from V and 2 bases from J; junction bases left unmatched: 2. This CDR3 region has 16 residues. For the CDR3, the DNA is TGCGCCAGCAGCTTGGCCGGGACTAGCGGGCAAGAGACCCAGTACTTC. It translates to CASSLAGTSGQETQYF. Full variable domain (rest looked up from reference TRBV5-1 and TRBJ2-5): KAGVTQTPRYLIKTRGQQVTLSCSPISGHRSVSWYQQTPGQGLQFLFEYFSETQRNKGNFPGRFSGRQFSNSRSEMNVSTLELGDSALYLCASSLAGTSGQETQYFGPGTRLLVL.

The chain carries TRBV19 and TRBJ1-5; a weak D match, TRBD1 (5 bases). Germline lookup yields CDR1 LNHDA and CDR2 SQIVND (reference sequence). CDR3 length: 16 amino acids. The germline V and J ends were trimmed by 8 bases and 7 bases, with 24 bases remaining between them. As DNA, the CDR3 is TGTGCCAGTTGCTCCGGGACGGGCGGTGGTTACCAGCCCCAGCATTTT. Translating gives CASCSGTGGGYQPQHF.

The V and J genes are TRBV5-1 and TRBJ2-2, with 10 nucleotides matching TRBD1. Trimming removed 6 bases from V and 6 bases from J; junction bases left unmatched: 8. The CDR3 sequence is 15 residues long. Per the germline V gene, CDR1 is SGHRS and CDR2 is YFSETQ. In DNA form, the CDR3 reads TGCGCCAGCACCCAAAGCGGGACAGGGGCCGGGGAGCTGTTTTTT. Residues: CASTQSGTGAGELFF.

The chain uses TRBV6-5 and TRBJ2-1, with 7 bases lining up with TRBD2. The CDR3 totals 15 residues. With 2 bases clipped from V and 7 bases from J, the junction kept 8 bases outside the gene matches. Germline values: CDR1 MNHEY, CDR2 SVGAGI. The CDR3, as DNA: TGTGCCAGCAGTTACACAAGCGGGAAGTGGAATGAGCAGTTCTTC. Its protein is CASSYTSGKWNEQFF.

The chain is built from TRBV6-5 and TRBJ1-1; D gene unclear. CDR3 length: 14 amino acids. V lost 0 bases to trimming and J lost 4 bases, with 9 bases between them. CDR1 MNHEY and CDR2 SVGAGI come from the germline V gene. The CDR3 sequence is CASSYSIDSTEAFF. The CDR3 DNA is TGTGCCAGCAGTTACTCGATAGATAGCACTGAAGCTTTCTTT.

The CDR3 bases are TGCGCCAGCAGCTTTGGGGGGACTAGCGGGATGAATGAGCAGTTCTTC. Protein sequence: CASSFGGTSGMNEQFF. V gene TRBV5-1 combines with J gene TRBJ2-1; 13 nucleotides align to TRBD2. The CDR3 length is 16 residues. CDR1 SGHRS and CDR2 YFSETQ come from the germline V gene. V lost 2 bases and J lost 7; bases outside the gene matches: 6. The variable domain in full, completed from reference TRBV5-1 and TRBJ2-1, reads KAGVTQTPRYLIKTRGQQVTLSCSPISGHRSVSWYQQTPGQGLQFLFEYFSETQRNKGNFPGRFSGRQFSNSRSEMNVSTLELGDSALYLCASSFGGTSGMNEQFFGPGTRLTVL.

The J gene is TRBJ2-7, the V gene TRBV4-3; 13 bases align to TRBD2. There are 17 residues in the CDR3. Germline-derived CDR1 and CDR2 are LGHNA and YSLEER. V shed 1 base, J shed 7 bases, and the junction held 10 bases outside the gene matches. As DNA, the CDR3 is TGCGCCAGCAGCCAAGGGACTAGCGGGAGTTTCATAACTGAGCAGTACTTC. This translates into CASSQGTSGSFITEQYF.

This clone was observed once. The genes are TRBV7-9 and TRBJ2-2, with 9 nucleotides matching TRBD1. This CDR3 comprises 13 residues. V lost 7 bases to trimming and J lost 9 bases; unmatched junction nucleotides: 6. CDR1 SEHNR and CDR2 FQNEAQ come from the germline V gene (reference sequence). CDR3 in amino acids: CASITGGPWELFF. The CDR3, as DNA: TGTGCCAGCATCACAGGGGGCCCCTGGGAGCTGTTTTTT.